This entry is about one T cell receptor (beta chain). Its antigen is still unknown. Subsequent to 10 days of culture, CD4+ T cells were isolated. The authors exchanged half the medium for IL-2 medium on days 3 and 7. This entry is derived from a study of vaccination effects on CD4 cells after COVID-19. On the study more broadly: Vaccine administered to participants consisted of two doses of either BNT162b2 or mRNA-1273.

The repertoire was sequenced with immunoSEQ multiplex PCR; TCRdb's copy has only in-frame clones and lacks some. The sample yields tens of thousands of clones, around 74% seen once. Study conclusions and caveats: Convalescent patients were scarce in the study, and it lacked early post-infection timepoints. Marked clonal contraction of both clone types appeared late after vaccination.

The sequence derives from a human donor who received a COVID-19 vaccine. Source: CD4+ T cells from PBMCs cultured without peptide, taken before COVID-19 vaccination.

The DNA for the CDR3 is TGTGCCAGCTCACCGGGGAGTAGCAATCAGCCCCAGCATTTT. Protein sequence: CASSPGSSNQPQHF. The chain employs TRBV18 and TRBJ1-5, with D unresolved. This CDR3 is built from 14 residues. The V gene lost 3 bases and the J gene lost 0 bases, with 6 bases spanning the gap. CDR1 is KGHSH and CDR2 is LQKENI in the germline V gene.